This passage covers 13 T cell receptor beta chains from one sample sequenced in a study of regulatory T cells in long-lasting Graves disease (TCRdb year 2021). To prepare the library, multiplex PCR was applied. TCRdb lists the instrument as Illumina HiSeq 4000. To build TCR beta libraries, CDR3 regions were amplified by Arm-PCR using iRepertoire HTBI primers. TCRdb trimmed the raw reads at Q25, called clones with MiXCR and kept productive beta chains. One record per CDR3 amino acid sequence lists the most common genes and DNA. This sample is represented by approximately 540,000 distinct CDR3 sequences; approximately 12% of them were singletons. The top ten constitute roughly 8.2% of the sample. The time point label, read with the paper, signifies: newly diagnosed GD, antithyroid drugs for less than 3 months. For both TCR sequencing and RNA sequencing, RNA was extracted from PBMCs in TRIzol. Another study also made use of these data, one on T cells in Graves' hyperthyroidism and ophthalmopathy.

The sequencing here drew on peripheral blood mononuclear cells (PBMCs), taken at new diagnosis, from a patient treated with antithyroid drugs. The receptors shown here come from a woman in her 30s with Graves disease. Donor details come from another sample of the same person, matched by shared clones.

This clonotype came up many times. The chain combines TRBV28 with TRBJ1-1; weak D call: TRBD1 (5 bases). The V end was cut by 6 bases, the J end by 1 base, with 18 bases between. CDR1 MDHEN and CDR2 SYDVKM come from the germline V gene. The CDR3 length is 16 residues. The CDR3 region has the DNA TGTGCCAGCAGCGAACTAACAGGCTCCCCGAACACTGAAGCTTTCTTT. This sequence encodes CASSELTGSPNTEAFF.

This clonotype was found many times. The genes are TRBV12-3 or TRBV12-4 and TRBJ2-6; 7 bases are shared with TRBD2. This CDR3 is built from 17 residues. V was pared by 5 bases and J by 2 bases, with 9 bases of the junction left unmatched. The CDR3 reads CASSAFAGVTGANVLTF. The CDR3 DNA sequence: TGTGCCAGCAGTGCATTCGCGGGAGTTACTGGGGCCAACGTCCTGACTTTC.

J is TRBJ1-5 and V is TRBV20-1; D unclear. This CDR3 comprises 14 residues. The V and J ends lost 0 bases and 4 bases respectively, with 10 bases between them. Germline CDR1 reads DFQATT; CDR2 reads SNEGSKA (reference sequence). The CDR3 loop reads CSARDGVGNQPQHF. CDR3 DNA sequence: TGCAGTGCTAGAGACGGGGTCGGGAATCAGCCCCAGCATTTT.

This clonotype was picked up many times. The gene calls are TRBV18 and TRBJ2-2; no clear D gene. The CDR3 contains 15 residues. V lost 3 bases, J lost 2 bases, and 10 bases lay in between. Germline-derived CDR1 and CDR2 are KGHSH and LQKENI. DNA of the CDR3: TGTGCCAGCTCACCTTCGGACCACAACACCGGGGAGCTGTTTTTT. Encoded protein: CASSPSDHNTGELFF.

The chain employs TRBV7-9 and TRBJ2-1; 9 positions agree with TRBD2. V trimming: 5 bases; J trimming: 0 bases; junction bases outside the gene matches: 8. CDR1 is SEHNR and CDR2 is FQNEAQ in the germline V gene (reference sequence). The CDR3 is 17 residues long. The CDR3 protein is CASSPLVTSGSYNEQFF. The CDR3 bases are TGTGCCAGCAGCCCTCTTGTGACTAGCGGCTCCTACAATGAGCAGTTCTTC.

This clonotype was seen ten or more times. The chain is built from TRBV7-2 and TRBJ1-1, with 10 bases identical to TRBD1. Trimming took 4 bases from V and 4 from J; bases not matched to a gene: 6. The CDR3 is made up of 15 amino acids. Germline CDR1 is SGHTA and CDR2 is FQGNSA. The CDR3 loop is CASSSRDRGITEAFF. CDR3 in DNA: TGTGCCAGCAGCTCCCGGGACAGGGGTATCACTGAAGCTTTCTTT.

This clonotype occurred many times. The chain employs TRBV12-3 or TRBV12-4 and TRBJ1-2, with a possible D match to TRBD1 (6 bases). This CDR3 spans 13 amino acids. V lost 6 bases and J lost 7, with 15 bases in between. CDR3 loop: CASSPYRVGGYTF. CDR3 DNA sequence: TGTGCCAGCAGCCCCTACAGGGTTGGTGGCTACACCTTC.

The chain combines TRBV11-2 with TRBJ2-7; TRBD2 matches 9 bases. Germline lookup yields CDR1 SGHAT and CDR2 FQNNGV. V shed 6 bases and J 5 bases; nucleotides not matched to a gene: 2. CDR3 length: 12 residues. CDR3 residues: CASRGLADEQYF. CDR3 coding DNA: TGTGCCAGCAGGGGACTAGCAGACGAGCAGTACTTC.

This clonotype was recorded many times. This chain uses TRBV19 with TRBJ2-7, with TRBD1 identical over 8 bases. This CDR3 has 15 residues. CDR1 is LNHDA and CDR2 is SQIVND in the germline V gene (reference sequence). V lost 1 base and J lost 3; bases outside the gene matches: 5. The CDR3 bases are TGTGCCAGTAGTATAGCGGCAGGGGGCCGCTACGAGCAGTACTTC. It is translated as CASSIAAGGRYEQYF.

The chain combines TRBV20-1 with TRBJ2-7; 10 bases are a match to TRBD2. The germline V gene has CDR1 DFQATT and CDR2 SNEGSKA (reference sequence). This CDR3 has 14 residues. With V trimmed by 6 bases and J by 5 bases, 10 bases remained unmatched. The CDR3 sequence: CSAPLAGDRNEQYF. The CDR3 DNA reads TGCAGTGCCCCGCTAGCGGGAGATCGGAACGAGCAGTACTTC.

This clonotype was picked up a small number of times. The J gene is TRBJ2-1, the V gene TRBV7-3; 10 bases map to TRBD2. In germline, CDR1 is SGHTA, CDR2 FQGTGA. The CDR3 sequence is 18 residues long. Unmatched junction bases numbered 10, after V lost 5 bases and J lost 0 bases. As DNA, the CDR3 is TGTGCCAGCAGCCTCGGGCGGACTAGCGGTCGCTCCTACAATGAGCAGTTCTTC. Translating it yields CASSLGRTSGRSYNEQFF.

This clonotype was detected many times. The chain combines TRBV11-3 with TRBJ1-3; D may be TRBD1 (6 bases). The germline V gene encodes CDR1 SGHNT and CDR2 YENEEA. Trimming cost V 5 bases and J 2 bases, with 16 bases left between them. This CDR3 has 16 residues. The CDR3 DNA is TGTGCCAGCAGCCTCGGACAGCTTGAAGCTGGAAACACCATATATTTT. Protein product: CASSLGQLEAGNTIYF. The complete variable domain, with remaining parts taken from reference TRBV11-3 and TRBJ1-3, reads EAGVVQSPRYKIIEKKQPVAFWCNPISGHNTLYWYLQNLGQGPELLIRYENEEAVDDSQLPKDRFSAERLKGVDSTLKIQPAELGDSAVYLCASSLGQLEAGNTIYFGEGSWLTVV.

This clonotype appeared a few times. This sequence may be a read error, since a much larger clone differs from it by one base. CDR3 in amino acids: CASPLQDYGYTF. The DNA for the CDR3 is TGTGCCAGCCCATTACAGGACTATGGCTACACCTTC. This chain links TRBV18 with TRBJ1-2; TRBD1 is a possible D gene (5 bases). V was shortened by 8 bases and J by 3 bases, with 10 bases between the two germline ends. This CDR3 has 12 residues. In germline, CDR1 is KGHSH, CDR2 LQKENI.